The clone carrying this T cell receptor beta chain was found once. These data originate in a study of blood T cell repertoires in COVID-19. Study as a whole: The United States, Italy and Spain supplied acute and convalescent COVID-19 samples. Sample material is recorded as cDNA or gDNA derived from T cells, B-cell-depleted T cells, or PBMCs.

The length of the CDR3 is 18 residues. Germline CDR1 and CDR2: SGHDT and YYEEEE. J was trimmed by 1 base and V by 4 bases; bases with no gene match: 12. Original handling: Nucleated cell counts were estimated from reference gene primer amplification. Clones were read by immunoSEQ multiplex PCR, and TCRdb kept only the in-frame ones, dropping some. V, J and clone size derive from that table, while D and trimming were established from the DNA sequence. The sample includes under 250,000 clones, 84% of them seen just once. The chain uses TRBV5-6 and TRBJ2-5; the match to TRBD2 covers 11 bases. The receptor's source is a woman between 50 and 59 years old with active or convalescent COVID-19. Sequencing was performed on peripheral blood. The CDR3, as DNA: TGTGCCAGCAGCCCCCTAGCGGGGGGCCCTAACGTCCAAGAGACCCAGTACTTC. This codes for CASSPLAGGPNVQETQYF.